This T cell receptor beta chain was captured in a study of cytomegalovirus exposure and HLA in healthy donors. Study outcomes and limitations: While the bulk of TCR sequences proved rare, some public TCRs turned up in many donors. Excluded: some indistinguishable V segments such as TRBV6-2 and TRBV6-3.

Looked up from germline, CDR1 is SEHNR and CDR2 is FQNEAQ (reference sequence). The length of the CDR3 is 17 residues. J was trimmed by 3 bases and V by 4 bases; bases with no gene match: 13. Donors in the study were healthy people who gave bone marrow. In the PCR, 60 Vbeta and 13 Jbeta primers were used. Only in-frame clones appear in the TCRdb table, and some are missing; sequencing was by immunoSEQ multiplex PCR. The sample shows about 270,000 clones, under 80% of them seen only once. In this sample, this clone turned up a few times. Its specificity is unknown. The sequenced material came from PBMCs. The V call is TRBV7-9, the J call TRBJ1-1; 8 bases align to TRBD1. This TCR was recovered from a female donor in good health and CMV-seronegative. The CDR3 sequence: CASSSGQGGLADTEAFF. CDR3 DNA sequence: TGTGCCAGCAGCTCAGGACAGGGAGGCCTTGCGGACACTGAAGCTTTCTTT.